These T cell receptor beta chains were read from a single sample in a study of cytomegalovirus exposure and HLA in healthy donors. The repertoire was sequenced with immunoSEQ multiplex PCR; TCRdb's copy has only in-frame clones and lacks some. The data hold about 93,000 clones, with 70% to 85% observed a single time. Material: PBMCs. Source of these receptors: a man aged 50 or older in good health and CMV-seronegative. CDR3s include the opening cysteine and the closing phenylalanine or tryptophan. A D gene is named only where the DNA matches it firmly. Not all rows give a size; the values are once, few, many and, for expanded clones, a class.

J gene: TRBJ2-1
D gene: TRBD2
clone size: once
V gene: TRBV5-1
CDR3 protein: CASSLVLADNEQFF
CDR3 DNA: TGCGCCAGCAGCTTGGTTCTAGCGGACAATGAGCAGTTCTTC

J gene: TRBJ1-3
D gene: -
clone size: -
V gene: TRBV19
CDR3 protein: CASSITGGAGNTIYF
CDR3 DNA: TGTGCCAGTAGTATAACGGGTGGCGCTGGAAACACCATATATTTT

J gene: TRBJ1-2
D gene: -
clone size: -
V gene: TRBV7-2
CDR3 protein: CASSPQQGSNYGYTF
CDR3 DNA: TGTGCCAGCAGCCCCCAACAGGGTTCCAACTATGGCTACACCTTC

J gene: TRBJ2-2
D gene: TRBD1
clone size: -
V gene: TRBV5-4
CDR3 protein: CASSLTGVTGELFF
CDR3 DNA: TGTGCCAGCAGCTTAACAGGGGTCACCGGGGAGCTGTTTTTT

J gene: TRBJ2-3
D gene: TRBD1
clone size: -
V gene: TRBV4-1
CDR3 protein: CASSQRTGSGTDTQYF
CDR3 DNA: TGCGCCAGCAGCCAACGGACAGGGTCAGGTACAGATACGCAGTATTTT

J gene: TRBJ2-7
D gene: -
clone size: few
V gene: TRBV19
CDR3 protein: CASSPTPGPYEQYF
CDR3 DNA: TGTGCCAGTAGCCCAACCCCGGGTCCCTACGAGCAGTACTTC

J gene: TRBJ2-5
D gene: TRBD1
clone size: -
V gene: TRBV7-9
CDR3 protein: CASSLAGTGIGETQYF
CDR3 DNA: TGTGCCAGCAGCTTAGCCGGGACAGGGATCGGAGAGACCCAGTACTTC

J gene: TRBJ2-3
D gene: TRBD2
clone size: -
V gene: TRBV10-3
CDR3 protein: CAISPSGSTTDTQYF
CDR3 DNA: TGTGCCATCAGTCCTAGCGGTTCAACCACAGATACGCAGTATTTT

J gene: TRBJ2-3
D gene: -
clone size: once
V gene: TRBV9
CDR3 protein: CASNDGGSTDTQYF
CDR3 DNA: TGTGCCAGCAACGATGGGGGGAGCACAGATACGCAGTATTTT

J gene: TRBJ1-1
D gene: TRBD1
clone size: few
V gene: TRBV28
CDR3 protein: CASSSTGRTEAFF
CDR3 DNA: TGTGCCAGCAGCTCGACAGGGCGGACTGAAGCTTTCTTT

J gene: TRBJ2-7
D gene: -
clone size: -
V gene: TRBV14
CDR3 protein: CASSQDLVTYEQYF
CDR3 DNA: TGTGCCAGCAGCCAAGATTTAGTTACGTACGAGCAGTACTTC

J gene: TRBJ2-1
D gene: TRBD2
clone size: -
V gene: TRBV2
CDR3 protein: CASSGLAGKDEQFF
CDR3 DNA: TGTGCCAGCAGTGGACTAGCGGGAAAGGATGAGCAGTTCTTC

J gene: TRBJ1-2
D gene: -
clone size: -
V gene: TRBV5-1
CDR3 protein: CASSLKGQSGYGYTF
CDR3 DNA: TGCGCCAGCAGCTTGAAAGGCCAAAGCGGCTATGGCTACACCTTC

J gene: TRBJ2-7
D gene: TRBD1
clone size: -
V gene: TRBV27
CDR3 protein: CASSLLVPPPGTGTKVLYEQYF
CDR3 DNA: TGTGCCAGCAGTTTATTAGTTCCTCCCCCCGGGACAGGGACCAAAGTACTCTACGAGCAGTACTTC

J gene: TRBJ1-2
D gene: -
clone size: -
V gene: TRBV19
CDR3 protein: CASSIGTGSGYGYTF
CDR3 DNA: TGTGCCAGTAGTATAGGAACAGGGTCGGGCTATGGCTACACCTTC

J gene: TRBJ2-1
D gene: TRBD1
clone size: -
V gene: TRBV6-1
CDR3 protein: CASNRDRGEFF
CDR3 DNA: TGTGCCAGCAACCGGGACAGGGGAGAATTCTTC

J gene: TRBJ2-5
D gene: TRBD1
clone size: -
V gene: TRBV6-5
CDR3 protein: CASRPSGTGSETQYF
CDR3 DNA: TGTGCCAGCAGACCCTCCGGGACAGGCTCAGAGACCCAGTACTTC

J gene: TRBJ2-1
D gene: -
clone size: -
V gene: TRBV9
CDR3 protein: CASSPGGRDEQFF
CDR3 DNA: TGTGCCAGCAGCCCCGGAGGGCGGGATGAGCAGTTCTTC

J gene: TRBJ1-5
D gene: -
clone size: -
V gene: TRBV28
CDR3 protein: CASRAGTSGRQPQHF
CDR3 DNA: TGTGCCAGCAGAGCCGGGACAAGTGGTCGTCAGCCCCAGCATTTT

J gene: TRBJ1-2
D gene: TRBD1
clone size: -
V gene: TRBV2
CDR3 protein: CASIQTGSLEYGYTF
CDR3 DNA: TGTGCCAGCATCCAGACAGGGTCTTTAGAATATGGCTACACCTTC

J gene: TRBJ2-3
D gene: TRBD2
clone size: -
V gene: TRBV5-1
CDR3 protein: CASSLSGSGTDTQYF
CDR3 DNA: TGCGCCAGCAGCTTGAGCGGGAGCGGCACAGATACGCAGTATTTT

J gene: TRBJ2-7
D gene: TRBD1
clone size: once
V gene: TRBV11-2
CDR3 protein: CASSRQDREPPLEQYF
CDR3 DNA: TGTGCCAGCAGCCGTCAGGACAGGGAACCTCCCCTCGAGCAGTACTTC

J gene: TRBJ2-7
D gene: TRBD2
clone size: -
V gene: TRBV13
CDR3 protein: CASSTGGRRLYEQYF
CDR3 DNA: TGTGCCAGCAGCACGGGGGGACGGCGTCTCTACGAGCAGTACTTC

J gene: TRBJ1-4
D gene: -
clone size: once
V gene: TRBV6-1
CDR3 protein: CASTIRGSYNEKLFF
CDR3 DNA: TGTGCCAGCACCATCCGGGGGTCCTATAATGAAAAACTGTTTTTT

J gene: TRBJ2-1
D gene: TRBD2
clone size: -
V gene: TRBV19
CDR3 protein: CASSSSGSSYNEQFF
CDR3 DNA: TGTGCCAGTAGTTCTAGCGGGAGCTCCTACAATGAGCAGTTCTTC

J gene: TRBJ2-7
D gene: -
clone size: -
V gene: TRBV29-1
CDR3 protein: CSVEEGGPYEQYF
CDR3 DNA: TGCAGCGTTGAAGAGGGGGGTCCGTACGAGCAGTACTTC

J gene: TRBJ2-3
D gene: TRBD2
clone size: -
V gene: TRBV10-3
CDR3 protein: CAISGTPGTSGSTDTQYF
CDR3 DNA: TGTGCCATCAGCGGGACCCCGGGGACTAGCGGGAGTACAGATACGCAGTATTTT

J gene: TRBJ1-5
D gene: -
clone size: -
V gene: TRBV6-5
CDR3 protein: CASRTGNSNQPQHF
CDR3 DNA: TGTGCCAGCAGGACGGGAAATAGCAATCAGCCCCAGCATTTT

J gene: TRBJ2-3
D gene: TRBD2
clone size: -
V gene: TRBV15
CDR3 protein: CATSRSREVGDTQYF
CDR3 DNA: TGTGCCACCAGCAGGTCACGGGAGGTCGGAGATACGCAGTATTTT

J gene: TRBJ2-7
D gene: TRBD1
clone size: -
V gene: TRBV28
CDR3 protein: CASSSPGQGSTYEQYF
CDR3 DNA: TGTGCCAGCAGTTCCCCGGGACAGGGAAGCACCTACGAGCAGTACTTC

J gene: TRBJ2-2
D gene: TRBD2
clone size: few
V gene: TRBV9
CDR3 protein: CASSVDARVAGEILGELFF
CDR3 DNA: TGTGCCAGCAGCGTAGACGCCCGGGTAGCGGGAGAAATCCTCGGGGAGCTGTTTTTT

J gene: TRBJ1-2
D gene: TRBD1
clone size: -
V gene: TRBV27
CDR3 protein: CASSLVQGALGYTF
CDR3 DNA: TGTGCCAGCAGTTTGGTCCAGGGGGCGTTGGGCTACACCTTC

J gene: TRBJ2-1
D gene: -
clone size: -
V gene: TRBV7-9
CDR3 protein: CASSLEGGGMNEQFF
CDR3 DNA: TGTGCCAGCAGCTTAGAAGGGGGCGGGATGAATGAGCAGTTCTTC

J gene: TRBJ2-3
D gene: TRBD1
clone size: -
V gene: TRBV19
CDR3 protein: CASSMPGQGASVWADTQYF
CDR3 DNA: TGTGCCAGTAGTATGCCGGGACAGGGGGCAAGCGTGTGGGCAGATACGCAGTATTTT

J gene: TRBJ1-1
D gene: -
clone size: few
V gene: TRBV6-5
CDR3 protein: CASSWGGNTEAFF
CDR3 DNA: TGTGCCAGCAGTTGGGGAGGGAACACTGAAGCTTTCTTT

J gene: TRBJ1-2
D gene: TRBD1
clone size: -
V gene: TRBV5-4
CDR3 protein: CASSLGQGARYGYTF
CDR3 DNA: TGTGCCAGCAGCCTGGGACAGGGGGCGCGATATGGCTACACCTTC

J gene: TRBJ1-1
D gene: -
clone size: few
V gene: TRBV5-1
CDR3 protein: CASSSHASPTVKNTEAFF
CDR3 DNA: TGCGCCAGCAGCTCTCACGCCTCTCCGACAGTTAAGAACACTGAAGCTTTCTTT